This TCR beta chain comes out of a study of radiation and T cells in renal cell carcinoma. Clones were read by immunoSEQ multiplex PCR, and TCRdb kept only the in-frame ones, dropping some. This table has under 200,000 clones, 88% appearing once. Time point denoted: blood 4 weeks post-SBRT, at nephrectomy. Specified treatment: 15 Gy SBRT to primary tumor, nephrectomy 4 weeks later. Nephrectomy followed 15 Gy stereotactic body radiation by 4 weeks. This CDR3 region has 13 residues. The V and J ends lost 1 base and 7 bases respectively, with 11 bases between them. Germline V gene data show CDR1 as SGHRS and CDR2 as YFSETQ.

The TCR originated in a woman aged 50 to 65 with renal cell carcinoma. The V call is TRBV5-1, the J call TRBJ1-1; possibly TRBD1 for D (5 bases). Sequencing used blood, obtained from a patient whose treatment included radiotherapy and nephrectomy. CDR3 DNA sequence: TGCGCCAGCAGCTTGACTGAGGGGTTTGAAGCTTTCTTT. Protein sequence: CASSLTEGFEAFF. The whole variable domain, filled in from reference TRBV5-1 and TRBJ1-1, reads KAGVTQTPRYLIKTRGQQVTLSCSPISGHRSVSWYQQTPGQGLQFLFEYFSETQRNKGNFPGRFSGRQFSNSRSEMNVSTLELGDSALYLCASSLTEGFEAFFGQGTRLTVV.